This TCR beta chain came from a study of T cell repertoires in cytomegalovirus infection. Study-level findings and limits: There were carriers of CMV plus the relevant HLA, and cumulative public TCR beta family frequency identified them. Within the response measured ex vivo, HLA-C-restricted CMV-specific TCR beta clonotypes were dominant.

As for this clonotype: Its antigen is still unknown.

TCRdb reprocessed the reads via MiXCR and lists one record per CDR3 protein. The profile covers about 570,000 distinct CDR3 sequences, with 40% appearing a single time and more than 40% taken by the ten largest. Germline V CDR1 and CDR2: SEHNR, FQNEAQ (reference sequence). V lost 5 bases and J lost 4, with 20 bases in between. CDR3 size: 17 residues. The sequenced sample was cultured PBMCs, obtained from culture after CMV antigen stimulation. This receptor was taken from a human donor in good health (CMV status not recorded). Some clones in this sample may be carry-over from other donors' samples. This sequence joins TRBV7-9 and TRBJ2-2; possible D gene TRBD2, 5 bases. The CDR3 DNA reads as TGTGCCAGCAGCGCCCCACGAGGGCCTAATCTCACCGGGGAGCTGTTTTTT. Its translation: CASSAPRGPNLTGELFF.